This T cell receptor (beta chain) was identified during a study of tumor-infiltrating lymphocytes in oesophageal squamous cell carcinoma. TCRdb used MiXCR to reprocess the PCR reads, holding one entry per CDR3 protein. Among some 7,100 distinct CDR3 sequences, approximately 14% were seen once, and the ten largest hold about 13%. This clonotype was recorded many times. Trimming took 2 bases from V and 7 from J, leaving 2 bases between them. The CDR3 extends over 11 amino acids. This clonotype originated in a male donor with esophageal squamous cell carcinoma. The gene calls are TRBV12-3 or TRBV12-4 and TRBJ2-2; D remains unclear. Sequencing input: blood. In nucleotides, the CDR3 is TGTGCCAGCAGTTTACTCGGGGAGCTGTTTTTT. The encoded protein is CASSLLGELFF.